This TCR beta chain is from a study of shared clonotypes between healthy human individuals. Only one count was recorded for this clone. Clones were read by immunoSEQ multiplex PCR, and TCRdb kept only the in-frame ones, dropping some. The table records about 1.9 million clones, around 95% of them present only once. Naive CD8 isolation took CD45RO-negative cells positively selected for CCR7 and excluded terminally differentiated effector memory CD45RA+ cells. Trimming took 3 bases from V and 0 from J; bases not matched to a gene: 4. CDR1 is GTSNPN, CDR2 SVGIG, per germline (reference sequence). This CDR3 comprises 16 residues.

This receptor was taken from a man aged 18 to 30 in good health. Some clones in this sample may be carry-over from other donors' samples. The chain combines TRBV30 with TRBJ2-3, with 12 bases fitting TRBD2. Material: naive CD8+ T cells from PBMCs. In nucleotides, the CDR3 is TGTGCCTGGAGCGGGCTAGCGGGAGGGAGCACAGATACGCAGTATTTT. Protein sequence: CAWSGLAGGSTDTQYF.